What follows are 13 T cell receptor beta chains derived from one specimen sequenced in a study of preoperative IRX-2 immunotherapy in early breast cancer. Produced via immunoSEQ multiplex PCR; TCRdb's table is partial and in-frame only. This table has around 60,000 clones, 94% appearing once. As to treatment: preoperative locoregional IRX-2 cytokine immunotherapy. The sample was gathered from a patient treated with IRX-2 immunotherapy. These receptors came from a human donor with breast cancer.

The chain joins TRBV4-1 to TRBJ2-5; TRBD1 agrees at 8 bases. Germline V gives CDR1 MGHRA, CDR2 YSYEKL. CDR3 length: 14 residues. J gave up 5 bases and V 4 bases, and 6 bases lay outside the gene matches. The CDR3 DNA reads TGCGCCAGCAGCCCCAACAGGGGGATGGAGACCCAGTACTTC. It codes for CASSPNRGMETQYF.

The chain couples TRBV27 to TRBJ1-2; a weak D match, TRBD1 (6 bases). The CDR3 is 15 amino acids. Trimming cost V 1 base and J 3 bases, with 12 bases left between them. From germline, CDR1 is MNHEY and CDR2 SMNVEV (reference sequence). The DNA of the CDR3 is TGTGCCAGCAGTTTATGGGGGGGACAATACTATGGCTACACCTTC. This sequence encodes CASSLWGGQYYGYTF.

The chain carries TRBV7-8 and TRBJ2-3; tentatively, D is TRBD1 (5 bases). The CDR3 is 14 residues long. The V end lost 7 bases, the J end lost 2 bases, and 13 bases lay between the germline ends. In germline, CDR1 is SGHVS, CDR2 FQNEAQ. CDR3 residues: CASTDWGPTDTQYF. DNA of the CDR3: TGTGCCAGCACAGACTGGGGCCCCACAGATACGCAGTATTTT.

The J gene is TRBJ1-5, the V gene TRBV19; maybe TRBD1 (5 bases). V lost 3 bases and J 6 bases, leaving 12 bases between the germline ends. The length of the CDR3 is 14 residues. Germline V lookup: CDR1 LNHDA, CDR2 SQIVND (reference sequence). Here the CDR3 DNA reads TGTGCCAGTAGTATGGGCACAGGAATTCAGCCCCAGCATTTT. Encoded protein: CASSMGTGIQPQHF.

This chain links TRBV11-2 with TRBJ2-7, with D tentatively TRBD1 (6 bases). Trimming removed 3 bases from V and 0 bases from J, with 12 bases in between. The germline V gene encodes CDR1 SGHAT and CDR2 FQNNGV. The CDR3 has 15 residues. The CDR3 nucleotides read TGTGCCAGCAGCTTGTCAGGGGCTAACTCCTACGAGCAGTACTTC. Residues: CASSLSGANSYEQYF. Using reference TRBV11-2 and TRBJ2-7 for the parts outside the CDR3, the full variable domain is EAGVAQSPRYKIIEKRQSVAFWCNPISGHATLYWYQQILGQGPKLLIQFQNNGVVDDSQLPKDRFSAERLKGVDSTLKIQPAKLEDSAVYLCASSLSGANSYEQYFGPGTRLTVT.

This chain joins TRBV20-1 and TRBJ1-2; D uncertain. Germline V lookup: CDR1 DFQATT, CDR2 SNEGSKA (reference sequence). The CDR3 length is 8 residues. The CDR3 DNA is TGCAGCAACGGTGGCTACACCTTC. This codes for CSNGGYTF.

V and J are TRBV7-8 and TRBJ1-1; the match to TRBD1 covers 7 bases. Losses at the gene ends were 2 bases for V and 1 base for J; bases not matched to a gene: 4. The CDR3 is made up of 15 amino acids. CDR1 and CDR2 (germline): SGHVS, FQNEAQ. The CDR3: CASSLSGTANTEAFF. In DNA form, the CDR3 reads TGTGCCAGCAGCTTATCCGGGACAGCGAACACTGAAGCTTTCTTT.

The chain links TRBV4-3 to TRBJ1-2; D perhaps matches TRBD1 (5 bases). V shed 1 base and J shed 4 bases, with 13 bases lying between them. This CDR3 spans 15 amino acids. Germline V lookup: CDR1 LGHNA, CDR2 YSLEER. CDR3 region: CASSQASGSSYGYTF. The CDR3 DNA reads as TGCGCCAGCAGCCAAGCTTCAGGGTCGAGCTATGGCTACACCTTC.

This clone was counted once. This chain connects TRBV19 to TRBJ1-4, with D perhaps matching TRBD1 (6 bases). Germline values: CDR1 LNHDA, CDR2 SQIVND (reference sequence). V was trimmed by 7 bases and J by 8 bases, leaving 14 bases between them. This CDR3 spans 13 amino acids. DNA of the CDR3: TGTGCCAGTACGGGGACACCAGGGGAAAAACTGTTTTTT. Translating gives CASTGTPGEKLFF.

This sequence joins TRBV18 and TRBJ2-5, with 8 positions matching TRBD1. The V gene end was trimmed by 1 base and the J gene end by 5 bases; junction bases not matched to a gene: 6. Germline V gene sequence: CDR1 KGHSH, CDR2 LQKENI. The CDR3 is 15 residues long. The CDR3, as DNA: TGTGCCAGCTCACCACTGACAGGGGAGTTTGAGACCCAGTACTTC. The encoded protein is CASSPLTGEFETQYF. Filled out from reference TRBV18 and TRBJ2-5, the complete variable domain reads NAGVMQNPRHLVRRRGQEARLRCSPMKGHSHVYWYRQLPEEGLKFMVYLQKENIIDESGMPKERFSAEFPKEGPSILRIQQVVRGDSAAYFCASSPLTGEFETQYFGPGTRLLVL.

This chain uses TRBV7-9 with TRBJ1-4; D unresolved. Trimming pared 2 bases from V and 8 bases from J, leaving 12 bases between. The germline V gene has CDR1 SEHNR and CDR2 FQNEAQ (reference sequence). The CDR3 has 14 residues. CDR3 in DNA: TGTGCCAGCAGCTTACTTAATGCGGGCGAAAAACTGTTTTTT. Translation: CASSLLNAGEKLFF.

The V call is TRBV5-6, the J call TRBJ2-2; D may be TRBD2 (5 bases). The V gene lost 4 bases and the J gene lost 10 bases, with 17 bases spanning the gap. Germline CDR1 SGHDT, CDR2 YYEEEE. The CDR3 spans 14 residues. The CDR3 reads CASSLTTDYEELFF. The CDR3 bases are TGTGCCAGCAGCCTTACTACCGACTATGAGGAGCTGTTTTTT.

The V call is TRBV27, the J call TRBJ2-1; tentative D call: TRBD1 (8 bases). CDR3 length: 17 amino acids. Germline V CDR1 and CDR2: MNHEY, SMNVEV (reference sequence). Deletions cut 4 bases from V and 2 bases from J, with 18 bases between. The CDR3 coding sequence is TGTGCCAGCAGTTCGTCCCGACAGGGGACTACCTACAATGAGCAGTTCTTC. Translated: CASSSSRQGTTYNEQFF.